This TCR beta chain originates from a study of blood T cell repertoires in COVID-19. Study in general: Sources were T cells, B-cell-depleted T cells, or PBMCs; the material itself was cDNA or gDNA.

As originally analysed: Researchers report that nucleated cell counts were estimated from reference gene primer amplification. The repertoire was sequenced with immunoSEQ multiplex PCR; TCRdb's copy has only in-frame clones and lacks some. The V and J calls and clone size were taken over from that table, and D and trimming were inferred from the DNA. The data hold nearly 250,000 clones, with about 90% observed a single time. Enrollees, about 18 to 89 years old, lived in approximately 24 US areas. Exposed enrollees had met someone with a PCR-confirmed or clinician-diagnosed COVID-19 case at some point within the 2 weeks before study entry. The germline gives CDR1 SQVTM, CDR2 ANQGSEA. The CDR3 covers 12 residues. V was pared by 8 bases and J by 5 bases, with 7 bases of the junction left unmatched.

The sequence derives from a man in his fifties or sixties who had been exposed to COVID-19. The gene calls are TRBV29-1 and TRBJ1-2; 8 positions match TRBD1. Sequenced input: PBMCs or T cells enriched from blood (not recorded which). The CDR3 DNA sequence: TGCAGCTTCGACAGGGGCGATTATGGCTACACCTTC. Its translation: CSFDRGDYGYTF.